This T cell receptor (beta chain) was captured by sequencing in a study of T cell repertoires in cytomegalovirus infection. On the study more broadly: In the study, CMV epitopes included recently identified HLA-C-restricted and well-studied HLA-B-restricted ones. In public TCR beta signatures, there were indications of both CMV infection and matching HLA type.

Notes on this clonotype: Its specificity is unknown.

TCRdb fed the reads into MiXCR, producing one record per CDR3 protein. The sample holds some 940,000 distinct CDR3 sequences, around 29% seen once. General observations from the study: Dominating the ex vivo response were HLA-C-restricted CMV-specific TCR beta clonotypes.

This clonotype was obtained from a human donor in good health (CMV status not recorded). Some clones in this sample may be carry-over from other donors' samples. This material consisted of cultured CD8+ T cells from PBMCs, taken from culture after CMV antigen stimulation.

DNA of the CDR3: TGTGCCAGCAGTTACTACGGGGGGACACAGACCCAGTACTTC. Translating gives CASSYYGGTQTQYF. The chain links TRBV6-8 to TRBJ2-5; D possibly corresponds to TRBD2 (7 bases). The CDR3 totals 14 residues. Germline values: CDR1 MNHGY, CDR2 SAAAGT. V shed 1 base and J shed 6 bases, with 12 bases lying between them.